This TCR beta chain derives from a study of T cell responses to AZD1222 COVID-19 vaccine. Germline V gene sequence: CDR1 SNHLY, CDR2 FYNNEI. V lost 5 bases to trimming and J lost 0 bases, with 8 bases between them. CDR3 length equals 14 residues. Generated by immunoSEQ multiplex PCR, the TCRdb table keeps only in-frame clones and is missing some. The sample comprises about 45,000 clones, roughly 89% of which are singletons, and roughly 1.1% rests with the top ten. Study observations and caveats: CD4 TCRs covered the whole spike, strongest at regions 160-218 and 743-854.

Comment on this clone: The antigen remains unidentified.

This sequence originates from an adult who received the AZD1222 COVID-19 vaccine. The chain is built from TRBV2 and TRBJ1-5, with D unclear. The input for sequencing was peripheral blood, taken 28 days after the second AZD1222 dose. The CDR3 DNA is TGTGCCAGCAGTCCCCAGAATAGCAATCAGCCCCAGCATTTT. Translation gives CASSPQNSNQPQHF.